One and the same sample provided the 31 T cell receptor beta chains below, sequenced in a study of cytomegalovirus exposure and HLA in healthy donors. The PCR used 60 Vbeta and 13 Jbeta primers. The assay was immunoSEQ multiplex PCR, and TCRdb's table has in-frame clones only and misses some. In total, the table holds over 100,000 clones. Sequenced: PBMCs. The receptors derive from a young man in good health and CMV-seronegative.

This sequence joins TRBV29-1 and TRBJ2-2; TRBD2 agrees at 8 bases. This CDR3 is built from 15 residues. Germline trimming cut 1 base from V and 5 bases from J; bases unmatched to any gene: 6. Germline values: CDR1 SQVTM, CDR2 ANQGSEA. In DNA, the CDR3 is TGCAGCGTTGAAGCGACAAGCGGGGGAACCGGGGAGCTGTTTTTT. Translating it yields CSVEATSGGTGELFF.

The V and J genes are TRBV19 and TRBJ2-1; 8 positions agree with TRBD2. Germline CDR1 and CDR2: LNHDA and SQIVND (reference sequence). V lost 1 base and J lost 0; bases outside the gene matches: 5. CDR3 size: 17 residues. CDR3 sequence: CASSIGAGVFSYNEQFF. The CDR3 DNA is TGTGCCAGTAGTATAGGAGCGGGGGTTTTCTCCTACAATGAGCAGTTCTTC.

The V gene is TRBV5-1, the J gene TRBJ2-1; TRBD2 aligns across 10 bases. This CDR3 comprises 19 residues. V dropped 1 base and J dropped 0; count of bases not matched to a gene: 10. The V gene's germline CDR1 is SGHRS and CDR2 YFSETQ. CDR3 in amino acids: CASSLWLAGGSSSYNEQFF. The CDR3 nucleotides are TGCGCCAGCAGCTTGTGGTTAGCGGGGGGATCGAGCTCCTACAATGAGCAGTTCTTC.

The V and J genes are TRBV10-3 and TRBJ2-7; 11 bases are a match to TRBD1. J lost 7 bases, V lost 3 bases, and 2 bases had no gene match. The V gene's germline CDR1 is ENHRY and CDR2 SYGVKD. This CDR3 region has 13 residues. The CDR3 DNA follows: TGTGCCATCAGTGACGGGACAGGGGGTGAGCAGTACTTC. The encoded protein is CAISDGTGGEQYF.

The V gene is TRBV7-8, the J gene TRBJ1-1; D gene uncertain. The ends were cut back, 4 bases at V and 11 bases at J, with 17 bases in the middle. This CDR3 region has 13 residues. Germline CDR1 and CDR2: SGHVS and FQNEAQ. The CDR3 sequence: CASSSSTAARAFF. In DNA, the CDR3 is TGTGCCAGCAGCTCTTCAACGGCGGCGCGGGCTTTCTTT.

The V call is TRBV4-1, the J call TRBJ1-1; 7 nucleotides agree with TRBD1. The CDR3 loop spans 15 amino acids. V was pared by 1 base and J by 0 bases, with 2 bases of the junction left unmatched. Germline V gene lookup returns CDR1 MGHRA and CDR2 YSYEKL. The CDR3 region is CASSQGTGVNTEAFF. The CDR3 region has the DNA TGCGCCAGCAGCCAAGGGACAGGAGTGAACACTGAAGCTTTCTTT.

In DNA, the CDR3 is TGCGCCAGCAGCCAAGAAAGGGGTCTGGGACAGCCCCAGCATTTT. Translated, it gives CASSQERGLGQPQHF. V and J are TRBV4-1 and TRBJ1-5; tentative D call: TRBD1 (5 bases). CDR1 MGHRA and CDR2 YSYEKL come from the germline V gene. V was shortened by 0 bases and J by 7 bases, with 13 bases between the two germline ends. The CDR3 totals 15 residues.

The V call is TRBV7-7, the J call TRBJ2-1; maybe TRBD2 (6 bases). The CDR3 extends over 13 amino acids. The germline V gene encodes CDR1 SSHAT and CDR2 FNYEAQ (reference sequence). V lost 3 bases and J lost 7, with 10 bases in between. CDR3 sequence: CASSLSRGNEQFF. CDR3 DNA: TGTGCCAGCAGCTTGTCCCGGGGGAATGAGCAGTTCTTC.

The chain employs TRBV30 and TRBJ1-1; D remains ambiguous. This CDR3 is 13 amino acids long. Germline-derived CDR1 and CDR2 are GTSNPN and SVGIG (reference sequence). Trimming removed 2 bases at V and 5 bases at J, with 12 bases between. For the CDR3, the DNA is TGTGCCTGGAGTACGACGGGAGCGACTGAAGCTTTCTTT. Protein sequence: CAWSTTGATEAFF.

V is TRBV7-2 and J is TRBJ1-2; weak D call: TRBD1 (6 bases). CDR3 length: 15 residues. Germline CDR1 and CDR2: SGHTA and FQGNSA. Trimming cost V 5 bases and J 1 base, with 14 bases left between them. CDR3 sequence reads: CASSPQDSLNYGYTF. The CDR3 coding sequence is TGTGCCAGCAGCCCACAGGACAGCCTTAACTATGGCTACACCTTC.

The genes are TRBV25-1 and TRBJ1-4; 7 nucleotides agree with TRBD1. The CDR3 runs 14 residues. Germline V gene data show CDR1 as MGHDK and CDR2 as SYGVNS. V shed 7 bases and J 0 bases; nucleotides not matched to a gene: 2. The CDR3 DNA is TGTGCCAGCACTCAGGGGGCAACTAATGAAAAACTGTTTTTT. It encodes CASTQGATNEKLFF.

The chain links TRBV5-4 to TRBJ2-5; 8 positions agree with TRBD2. The CDR3 has 14 residues. The germline V gene encodes CDR1 SGHNT and CDR2 YYREEE (reference sequence). Trimming cost V 3 bases and J 3 bases; bases outside gene matches: 4. The CDR3 DNA reads as TGTGCCAGCAGCTCCGGACTAGCTAAAGAGACCCAGTACTTC. Translation gives CASSSGLAKETQYF.

The rearrangement joins TRBV2 to TRBJ2-7; no clear D. The V and J ends lost 6 bases and 0 bases respectively, with 6 bases between them. The germline CDR1 and CDR2 sequences are SNHLY and FYNNEI. The CDR3 covers 12 residues. CDR3 DNA: TGTGCCAGCAGACAGAACTCCTACGAGCAGTACTTC. Its translation: CASRQNSYEQYF. Supplemented by reference TRBV2 and TRBJ2-7, the full variable domain reads EPEVTQTPSHQVTQMGQEVILRCVPISNHLYFYWYRQILGQKVEFLVSFYNNEISEKSEIFDDQFSVERPDGSNFTLKIRSTKLEDSAMYFCASRQNSYEQYFGPGTRLTVT.

The chain carries TRBV19 and TRBJ1-5, with 10 positions matching TRBD1. The CDR3 runs to 15 residues. Trimming removed 5 bases from V and 6 bases from J; junction bases left unmatched: 7. Germline CDR1 and CDR2: LNHDA and SQIVND (reference sequence). In DNA, the CDR3 is TGTGCCAGTAGTGCCAAGGGACAGGGGATTCAGCCCCAGCATTTT. Amino acids: CASSAKGQGIQPQHF.

The V call is TRBV7-9, the J call TRBJ1-1, with a possible D match to TRBD1 (5 bases). Germline V CDR1 and CDR2: SEHNR, FQNEAQ (reference sequence). Between the trimmed V and J ends, which lost 5 bases and 7 bases, there was a span of 14 bases. There are 13 residues in the CDR3. The CDR3 DNA follows: TGTGCCAGCAGCCCGTCTCGGGGGAATGAAGCTTTCTTT. The encoded protein is CASSPSRGNEAFF.

This sequence joins TRBV6-6 and TRBJ2-7, with 10 bases identical to TRBD1. V shed 0 bases, J shed 7 bases, and the junction held 9 bases outside the gene matches. Germline V gene sequence: CDR1 MNHNY, CDR2 SVGAGI (reference sequence). The CDR3 is 16 amino acids. The CDR3 coding sequence is TGTGCCAGCAGTTACTCGACGCGACAGGGGGCGCGGGAGCAGTACTTC. Its translation is CASSYSTRQGAREQYF.

The chain uses TRBV5-1 and TRBJ2-3; TRBD2 aligns across 8 bases. The V gene's germline CDR1 is SGHRS and CDR2 YFSETQ. CDR3 size: 17 residues. V dropped 3 bases and J dropped 2; count of bases not matched to a gene: 11. This CDR3 is CASSSASLSGITDTQYF. The DNA for the CDR3 is TGCGCCAGCAGCTCCGCCTCCCTTAGCGGGATCACAGATACGCAGTATTTT.

The rearrangement uses TRBV10-3 and TRBJ1-6; 7 positions match TRBD1. J lost 7 bases, V lost 7 bases, and 7 bases had no gene match. The germline CDR1 and CDR2 sequences are ENHRY and SYGVKD. The CDR3 is 14 amino acids. The CDR3 loop reads CAIKGTAENSPLHF. CDR3 DNA sequence: TGTGCCATCAAGGGGACAGCGGAAAATTCACCCCTCCACTTT.

The rearrangement uses TRBV5-5 and TRBJ2-5, with 14 bases matching TRBD2. The CDR3 consists of 18 residues. Germline CDR1 and CDR2: SGHKS and YYEKEE (reference sequence). J lost 2 bases, V lost 3 bases, and 9 bases had no gene match. The CDR3 reads CASSSGGLAGGPQETQYF. CDR3 in DNA: TGTGCCAGCAGCTCAGGCGGACTAGCGGGGGGACCGCAAGAGACCCAGTACTTC.

J is TRBJ1-2 and V is TRBV6-6, with 7 bases fitting TRBD1. The length of the CDR3 is 14 residues. From germline, CDR1 is MNHNY and CDR2 SVGAGI (reference sequence). With V trimmed by 7 bases and J by 2 bases, 7 bases remained unmatched. In DNA form, the CDR3 reads TGTGCCAGCATTGACAGGGCCCCAAACTATGGCTACACCTTC. Its translation is CASIDRAPNYGYTF.

The chain recombines TRBV4-1 with TRBJ1-1; TRBD1 agrees at 9 bases. V trimming: 4 bases; J trimming: 1 base; junction bases outside the gene matches: 7. Germline V gene sequence: CDR1 MGHRA, CDR2 YSYEKL. The length of the CDR3 is 16 residues. The DNA for the CDR3 is TGCGCCAGCAGCCCCAACCCGGGACAGGGGAACACTGAAGCTTTCTTT. Translation gives CASSPNPGQGNTEAFF.

The rearrangement joins TRBV7-9 to TRBJ2-4, with TRBD1 matching over 9 bases. CDR1 SEHNR and CDR2 FQNEAQ come from the germline V gene (reference sequence). Germline trimming cut 0 bases from V and 4 bases from J; bases unmatched to any gene: 1. The CDR3 is 15 amino acids. In DNA, the CDR3 is TGTGCCAGCAGCTTAGCGGGGACAGGGAAAAACATTCAGTACTTC. Translation gives CASSLAGTGKNIQYF.

The genes are TRBV4-3 and TRBJ2-1, with D possibly matching TRBD1 (5 bases). This CDR3 is 15 amino acids long. Deletions cut 0 bases from V and 4 bases from J, with 10 bases between. In germline, CDR1 is LGHNA, CDR2 YSLEER. The CDR3, as DNA: TGCGCCAGCAGCCAAGAAGGAGACAGATACAATGAGCAGTTCTTC. Residues: CASSQEGDRYNEQFF.

The chain recombines TRBV7-2 with TRBJ2-3; 10 bases are shared with TRBD1. This CDR3 spans 12 amino acids. CDR1 is SGHTA, CDR2 FQGNSA, per germline. The CDR3 is CGTGGFTDTQYF. CDR3 bases: TGTGGGACAGGGGGGTTCACAGATACGCAGTATTTT.

The chain links TRBV4-1 to TRBJ1-1, with D unresolved. The CDR3 contains 16 residues. Trimming left V 0 bases short and J 6 bases short, with 17 bases between. The germline gives CDR1 MGHRA, CDR2 YSYEKL. This CDR3 reads CASSQDITREWAEAFF. CDR3 bases: TGCGCCAGCAGCCAAGATATTACGAGGGAATGGGCTGAAGCTTTCTTT.

The chain uses TRBV2 and TRBJ2-7, with D perhaps TRBD1 (6 bases). This CDR3 has 14 amino acids. Deletions cut 3 bases from V and 3 bases from J, with 12 bases between. The germline V gene encodes CDR1 SNHLY and CDR2 FYNNEI. The chain's CDR3 is CASSDKGVDYEQYF. The CDR3 nucleotides are TGTGCCAGCAGTGACAAGGGGGTGGACTACGAGCAGTACTTC. The full variable domain, with the rest looked up from reference TRBV2 and TRBJ2-7, is EPEVTQTPSHQVTQMGQEVILRCVPISNHLYFYWYRQILGQKVEFLVSFYNNEISEKSEIFDDQFSVERPDGSNFTLKIRSTKLEDSAMYFCASSDKGVDYEQYFGPGTRLTVT.

V and J are TRBV29-1 and TRBJ2-2, with a tentative D call TRBD2 (6 bases). The CDR3 is 16 amino acids. CDR1 is SQVTM, CDR2 ANQGSEA, per germline. The V gene lost 7 bases and the J gene lost 2 bases, with 20 bases spanning the gap. The CDR3 DNA follows: TGCAGCGGGAGGGGAGGCGGCAGCCCCAACACCGGGGAGCTGTTTTTT. Protein: CSGRGGGSPNTGELFF.

The V and J genes are TRBV5-6 and TRBJ1-1, with D hard to call. Looked up from germline, CDR1 is SGHDT and CDR2 is YYEEEE. The CDR3 has 15 residues. Trimming shortened V by 3 bases and J by 3 bases, and 15 bases separated the two germline ends. CDR3 sequence (DNA): TGTGCCAGCAGCTCCACCCCGTTCGGGGACACTGAAGCTTTCTTT. This gives the protein CASSSTPFGDTEAFF.

The J gene is TRBJ1-2, the V gene TRBV6-5; 10 bases are shared with TRBD1. CDR3 length: 15 amino acids. Germline CDR1 and CDR2: MNHEY and SVGAGI. Trimming took 3 bases from V and 6 from J; bases not matched to a gene: 7. DNA for the CDR3: TGTGCCAGCAGTTATGGAGTGGGACAGGGGCATGGCTACACCTTC. This gives the protein CASSYGVGQGHGYTF.

This chain uses TRBV18 with TRBJ2-1, with D tentatively TRBD2 (6 bases). Trimming shortened V by 4 bases and J by 7 bases, and 11 bases separated the two germline ends. This CDR3 comprises 13 residues. Germline V gene sequence: CDR1 KGHSH, CDR2 LQKENI. The CDR3 region has the DNA TGTGCCAGCTCACGATGGGGGGAAAATGAGCAGTTCTTC. Translated, it gives CASSRWGENEQFF.

V gene TRBV7-9 combines with J gene TRBJ1-5; tentative D call: TRBD1 (5 bases). The germline CDR1 and CDR2 sequences are SEHNR and FQNEAQ (reference sequence). The CDR3 sequence is 17 residues long. V lost 6 bases to trimming and J lost 2 bases, with 20 bases between them. CDR3: CASSLGAGGRGNQPQHF. The DNA for the CDR3 is TGTGCCAGCAGTCTAGGGGCGGGGGGACGCGGCAATCAGCCCCAGCATTTT.